The entry below gives a single T cell receptor (beta chain) sequence along with its context. Its antigen is unidentified. Specified time point: week 11, during vaccination. Vaccinated patients received 300 ug of mutant IDH1 20-mer peptide per dose, with topical imiquimod. Deletions cut 3 bases from V and 5 bases from J, with 13 bases between. CDR3 length: 15 residues. CDR1 and CDR2 (germline): MNHEY, SVGAGI. The sample comes from a study of a mutant IDH1 vaccine in newly diagnosed glioma. Study-wide context: Initiation of the vaccine course occurred 4-6 weeks after radiotherapy alone, or alongside temozolomide cycles. Before enrollment, the patients had been treated with radiotherapy alone, temozolomide alone, or both together. Most of them had received both.

Whole-study results and caveats: Changes in top peripheral clonotypes did not appear linked to pseudoprogression. Among all patients, vaccine-induced immune responses occurred in about 93%.

Method: immunoSEQ multiplex PCR; TCRdb's copy keeps in-frame clones and lacks some. Among roughly 57,000 clones, 89% were seen once, and the ten largest hold 1.5% to 2%. Here the sequenced sample was PBMCs, taken from a glioma patient whose treatment included an IDH1 peptide vaccine. This clonotype was obtained from a man aged 40-49 years with glioma. V usage is TRBV6-5 and J usage is TRBJ2-2; D may be TRBD1 (5 bases). This CDR3 reads CASSYGALRTGELFF. In DNA, the CDR3 is TGTGCCAGCAGTTATGGGGCACTTAGAACCGGGGAGCTGTTTTTT.